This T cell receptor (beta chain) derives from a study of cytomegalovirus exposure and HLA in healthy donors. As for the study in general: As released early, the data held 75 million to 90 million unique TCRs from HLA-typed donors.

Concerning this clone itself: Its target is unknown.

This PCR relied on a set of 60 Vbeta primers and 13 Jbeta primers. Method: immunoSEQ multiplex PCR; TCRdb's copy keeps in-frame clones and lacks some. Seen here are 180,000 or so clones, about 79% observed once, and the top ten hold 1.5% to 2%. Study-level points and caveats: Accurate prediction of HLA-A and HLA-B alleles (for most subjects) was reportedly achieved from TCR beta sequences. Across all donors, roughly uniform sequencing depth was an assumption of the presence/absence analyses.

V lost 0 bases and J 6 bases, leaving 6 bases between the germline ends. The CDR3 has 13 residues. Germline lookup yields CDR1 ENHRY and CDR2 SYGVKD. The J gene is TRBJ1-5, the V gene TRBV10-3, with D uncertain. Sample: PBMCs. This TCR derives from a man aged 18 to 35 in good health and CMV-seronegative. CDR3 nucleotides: TGTGCCATCAGTGAGTCGGAGCGTCAGCCCCAGCATTTT. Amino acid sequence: CAISESERQPQHF.